Below are 29 T cell receptor beta chains sequenced from a single sample in a study of blood T cell repertoires in COVID-19. TCRdb's copy holds only in-frame clones and misses some; the assay was immunoSEQ multiplex PCR. The top ten clones hold 2.6% of a sample with approximately 280,000 clones, approximately 89% of them seen once. Source material: PBMCs or T cells enriched from blood (not recorded which). These receptors were taken from a woman aged 18-29 years who had recovered from COVID-19.

The chain couples TRBV2 to TRBJ2-2; 7 nucleotides match TRBD1. After removal of 6 bases from V and 1 base from J, the junction contained 11 bases not matched to a gene. Germline lookup yields CDR1 SNHLY and CDR2 FYNNEI. This CDR3 has 17 amino acids. CDR3 sequence (DNA): TGTGCCAGCAGAGGACCCCGGACAGGACGGAACACCGGGGAGCTGTTTTTT. Its translation is CASRGPRTGRNTGELFF.

The J gene is TRBJ2-1, the V gene TRBV10-3; D is unclear. Germline V CDR1 and CDR2: ENHRY, SYGVKD. Trimming took off 3 bases at V and 4 bases at J, with 7 bases between the two ends. The CDR3 totals 13 residues. CDR3 loop: CAISDLGYNEQFF. DNA of the CDR3: TGTGCCATCAGTGATCTAGGATACAATGAGCAGTTCTTC.

This clone was recorded a few times. The chain uses TRBV15 and TRBJ2-1; 7 bases are shared with TRBD2. In germline, CDR1 is LNHNV, CDR2 YYDKDF (reference sequence). CDR3 length: 16 residues. V shed 2 bases and J 6 bases; nucleotides not matched to a gene: 10. The CDR3 spells CATSRSSRWGGNEQFF. CDR3 coding DNA: TGTGCCACCAGCAGATCCAGCAGGTGGGGGGGCAATGAGCAGTTCTTC.

J is TRBJ2-5 and V is TRBV3-1 (or the pseudogene TRBV3-2); TRBD2 matches 11 bases. CDR1 is LGHDT, CDR2 YNNKEL, per germline (reference sequence). The V segment lost 1 base and the J segment 5 bases; nucleotides outside the gene matches: 9. The CDR3 spans 17 residues. CDR3 protein: CASSQVRLAGGRETQYF. The CDR3 nucleotides are TGTGCCAGCAGCCAAGTACGGCTAGCGGGAGGTCGGGAGACCCAGTACTTC.

The genes are TRBV7-8 and TRBJ1-5; 10 nucleotides agree with TRBD1. Germline V lookup: CDR1 SGHVS, CDR2 FQNEAQ. V shed 2 bases and J 5 bases; nucleotides not matched to a gene: 6. The CDR3 contains 16 residues. CDR3 bases: TGTGCCAGCAGCTTAAGACAGGGGGCTCGAGATCAGCCCCAGCATTTT. This translates into CASSLRQGARDQPQHF.

The V and J genes are TRBV10-3 and TRBJ2-1, with D perhaps matching TRBD2 (6 bases). CDR1 and CDR2 from the germline V gene are ENHRY and SYGVKD. V lost 0 bases and J lost 0, with 18 bases in between. The CDR3 covers 19 residues. For the CDR3, the DNA is TGTGCCATCAGTGAGTCGACTAGTAGGACGGTCGGCTCCTACAATGAGCAGTTCTTC. It specifies CAISESTSRTVGSYNEQFF.

This clone was picked up a small number of times. The V and J genes are TRBV19 and TRBJ1-4, with 11 bases that match TRBD1. The V gene end was trimmed by 5 bases and the J gene end by 7 bases; junction bases not matched to a gene: 12. Germline CDR1 is LNHDA and CDR2 is SQIVND (reference sequence). This CDR3 is built from 17 residues. CDR3: CASSQRWSGTGGEKLFF. The CDR3 DNA is TGTGCCAGTAGTCAAAGGTGGTCCGGGACAGGGGGTGAAAAACTGTTTTTT.

V gene TRBV7-8 combines with J gene TRBJ1-4, with TRBD1 identical over 7 bases. The CDR3 totals 16 residues. Germline CDR1 SGHVS, CDR2 FQNEAQ. The V gene end was trimmed by 3 bases and the J gene end by 5 bases; junction bases not matched to a gene: 9. The CDR3 loop reads CASSFESDRRNEKLFF. The CDR3 nucleotides read TGTGCCAGCAGCTTCGAATCGGACAGGCGGAATGAAAAACTGTTTTTT.

The V and J genes are TRBV6-1 and TRBJ1-5; possible D gene TRBD1, 6 bases. V was clipped by 1 base and J by 1 base, with 11 bases between them. The CDR3 runs 16 residues. Per germline, CDR1 MNHNS and CDR2 SASEGT. CDR3 nucleotides: TGTGCCAGCAGTGAAGGACAGGAACGGAGCAATCAGCCCCAGCATTTT. It translates to CASSEGQERSNQPQHF.

The rearrangement joins TRBV7-2 to TRBJ2-3, with D maybe TRBD2 (6 bases). CDR3 size: 14 residues. The V end lost 3 bases, the J end lost 1 base, and 8 bases lay between the germline ends. Germline V gene data show CDR1 as SGHTA and CDR2 as FQGNSA. The CDR3 here is CASSFGTRTDTQYF. DNA of the CDR3: TGTGCCAGCAGCTTCGGGACTCGCACAGATACGCAGTATTTT.

The chain is built from TRBV7-9 and TRBJ2-1; 14 nucleotides line up with TRBD2. The V and J ends lost 8 bases and 8 bases, in that order; junction bases with no gene match: 2. Germline loops: CDR1 SEHNR, CDR2 FQNEAQ (reference sequence). The CDR3 is made up of 13 amino acids. In nucleotides, the CDR3 is TGTGCCAGCGGGACTAGCGGGGGCGATGAGCAGTTCTTC. It translates to CASGTSGGDEQFF.

The V call is TRBV7-9, the J call TRBJ1-2, with no clear D. The germline V gene has CDR1 SEHNR and CDR2 FQNEAQ (reference sequence). This CDR3 comprises 13 residues. V was shortened by 2 bases and J by 3 bases, with 7 bases between the two germline ends. The CDR3 reads CASSLRGDYGYTF. CDR3 in DNA: TGTGCCAGCAGCTTACGTGGAGACTATGGCTACACCTTC.

This chain links TRBV5-1 with TRBJ2-5; TRBD2 agrees at 9 bases. The CDR3 is 16 residues long. J was trimmed by 5 bases and V by 0 bases; bases with no gene match: 8. Germline V lookup: CDR1 SGHRS, CDR2 YFSETQ. CDR3 coding DNA: TGCGCCAGCAGCTTGGTACGGCGGGAGGGGTTTGAGACCCAGTACTTC. Amino acid sequence: CASSLVRREGFETQYF.

The J gene is TRBJ2-1, the V gene TRBV25-1, with TRBD2 matching over 8 bases. Germline values: CDR1 MGHDK, CDR2 SYGVNS. V shed 2 bases and J 0 bases; nucleotides not matched to a gene: 3. The CDR3 is 16 amino acids. This CDR3 reads CASSEERETSYNEQFF. DNA for the CDR3: TGTGCCAGCAGTGAAGAGCGGGAGACCTCCTACAATGAGCAGTTCTTC.

This clone has only one observation. The chain combines TRBV15 with TRBJ1-1, with 9 nucleotides matching TRBD1. CDR3 length equals 15 residues. CDR1 and CDR2 from the germline V gene are LNHNV and YYDKDF (reference sequence). Trimming cost V 1 base and J 5 bases; bases outside gene matches: 5. The CDR3 nucleotides read TGTGCCACCAGCAGAGGGACAGGGGCTGGGACTGAAGCTTTCTTT. Encoded protein: CATSRGTGAGTEAFF.

The rearrangement joins TRBV6-5 to TRBJ1-2; possible D gene TRBD1, 6 bases. Per the germline V gene, CDR1 is MNHEY and CDR2 is SVGAGI. V was pared by 2 bases and J by 4 bases, with 17 bases between. The CDR3 contains 16 residues. CDR3 coding DNA: TGTGCCAGCAGTTACGCTACTGGGCAGGGGTTCTATGGCTACACCTTC. It is translated as CASSYATGQGFYGYTF.

The rearrangement joins TRBV9 to TRBJ2-7, with TRBD1 matching over 7 bases. With V trimmed by 4 bases and J by 0 bases, 7 bases remained unmatched. CDR3 length equals 15 residues. The germline gives CDR1 SGDLS, CDR2 YYNGEE. The CDR3 nucleotides read TGTGCCAGCAGCCCAAGACAGGGCGTCTCCTACGAGCAGTACTTC. This codes for CASSPRQGVSYEQYF.

This chain joins TRBV6-1 and TRBJ1-3; the match to TRBD1 covers 7 bases. The CDR3 sequence is 15 residues long. Germline V gives CDR1 MNHNS, CDR2 SASEGT. Trimming at V came to 5 bases and at J to 3 bases, leaving 7 bases not matched to a gene. Here the CDR3 reads CASSPTGLGGNTIYF. In DNA, the CDR3 is TGTGCCAGCAGTCCGACAGGGCTTGGTGGAAACACCATATATTTT.

This chain links TRBV3-1 (or the pseudogene TRBV3-2) with TRBJ2-1; TRBD2 aligns across 12 bases. The CDR3 has 15 residues. V lost 4 bases to trimming and J lost 6 bases; unmatched junction nucleotides: 4. Germline CDR1 LGHDT, CDR2 YNNKEL (reference sequence). The CDR3 DNA reads TGTGCCAGCAGCCGGACGGGACTAGCGGGCAATGAGCAGTTCTTC. This sequence encodes CASSRTGLAGNEQFF.

The V gene is TRBV11-1, the J gene TRBJ2-3, with 10 bases aligning to TRBD1. The CDR3 length is 15 residues. J lost 3 bases, V lost 3 bases, and 3 bases had no gene match. CDR1 is SGHAT, CDR2 FQDESV, per germline (reference sequence). CDR3 coding DNA: TGTGCCAGCAGCTTCGGACAGGGGGTAACAGATACGCAGTATTTT. As protein: CASSFGQGVTDTQYF.

The chain couples TRBV27 to TRBJ2-3, with TRBD2 matching over 12 bases. Germline V gene lookup returns CDR1 MNHEY and CDR2 SMNVEV (reference sequence). The J segment lost 5 bases and the V segment lost 4 bases, leaving 7 bases of the junction unmatched. The CDR3 covers 16 residues. The CDR3 spells CASSSGLAGRGDTQYF. In nucleotides, the CDR3 is TGTGCCAGCAGTTCCGGACTAGCGGGGCGGGGAGATACGCAGTATTTT.

This chain links TRBV25-1 with TRBJ1-3; D ambiguous. Deletions cut 9 bases from V and 1 base from J, with 7 bases between. The germline gives CDR1 MGHDK, CDR2 SYGVNS. The CDR3 consists of 12 residues. As DNA, the CDR3 is TGTGCCAGTTGTTCTTCTGGAAACACCATATATTTT. Protein sequence: CASCSSGNTIYF. Based on the CDR3 plus reference TRBV25-1 and TRBJ1-3, the full variable domain is EADIYQTPRYLVIGTGKKITLECSQTMGHDKMYWYQQDPGMELHLIHYSYGVNSTEKGDLSSESTVSRIRTEHFPLTLESARPSHTSQYLCASCSSGNTIYFGEGSWLTVV.

The CDR3 nucleotides read TGTGCCAGCAGCGTAGATGATCGGGGGATCGCTGAAGCTTTCTTT. Amino acids: CASSVDDRGIAEAFF. This chain links TRBV9 with TRBJ1-1; D possibly corresponds to TRBD1 (5 bases). Germline V gene sequence: CDR1 SGDLS, CDR2 YYNGEE. With 0 bases removed from V and 6 bases from J, the gap between germline ends came to 15 bases. CDR3 size: 15 residues.

The V gene is TRBV5-1, the J gene TRBJ2-2, with D possibly being TRBD2 (6 bases). The CDR3 runs 19 residues. Germline V gene data show CDR1 as SGHRS and CDR2 as YFSETQ. V lost 3 bases and J lost 11, with 32 bases in between. This CDR3 reads CASSSSPSVPLTTGLELFF. The CDR3 nucleotides read TGCGCCAGCAGCTCATCCCCGTCCGTCCCTCTTACTACGGGACTTGAGCTGTTTTTT.

This chain joins TRBV25-1 and TRBJ2-4; D may be TRBD1 (5 bases). Germline V gene data show CDR1 as MGHDK and CDR2 as SYGVNS. V shed 3 bases and J shed 0 bases, with 18 bases lying between them. This CDR3 is built from 18 residues. The CDR3 nucleotides read TGTGCCAGCAGTGATTCGAGTTACAGGAACTTAGCCAAAAACATTCAGTACTTC. Its protein product is CASSDSSYRNLAKNIQYF.

The chain joins TRBV7-2 to TRBJ2-3; unclear D gene. This CDR3 comprises 13 residues. CDR1 is SGHTA, CDR2 FQGNSA, per germline. Trimming stripped 1 base from V and 5 bases from J, with 7 bases between. The CDR3 sequence: CASSLDLRDTQYF. CDR3 DNA sequence: TGTGCCAGCAGCTTAGACCTGCGAGATACGCAGTATTTT. Full variable domain (missing parts from reference TRBV7-2 and TRBJ2-3): GAGVSQSPSNKVTEKGKDVELRCDPISGHTALYWYRQSLGQGLEFLIYFQGNSAPDKSGLPSDRFSAERTGGSVSTLTIQRTQQEDSAVYLCASSLDLRDTQYFGPGTRLTVL.

The chain uses TRBV6-5 and TRBJ2-2; TRBD1 is a possible D gene (6 bases). Between the trimmed V and J ends, which lost 6 bases and 1 base, there was a span of 12 bases. The germline V gene has CDR1 MNHEY and CDR2 SVGAGI. CDR3 length: 15 amino acids. Here the CDR3 DNA reads TGTGCCAGCAGCCGGCAGGACAGGAACACCGGGGAGCTGTTTTTT. This gives the protein CASSRQDRNTGELFF.

The chain has TRBV19 and TRBJ2-7; 7 positions agree with TRBD1. This CDR3 is built from 13 residues. J gave up 5 bases and V 3 bases, and 4 bases lay outside the gene matches. Germline V lookup: CDR1 LNHDA, CDR2 SQIVND (reference sequence). The CDR3 DNA sequence: TGTGCCAGTAGTATGGGACAGCCCAACGAGCAGTACTTC. Translated, it gives CASSMGQPNEQYF.

This clone was detected once. J is TRBJ2-3 and V is TRBV3-1 (or the pseudogene TRBV3-2); 7 bases agree with TRBD2. There are 17 residues in the CDR3. Germline CDR1 LGHDT, CDR2 YNNKEL (reference sequence). V gave up 0 bases and J gave up 3 bases; unmatched junction bases: 9. The CDR3 bases are TGTGCCAGCAGCCAAGATCCCGGACTAGTAGGGACAGATACGCAGTATTTT. Translation: CASSQDPGLVGTDTQYF.